This is a list of T cell receptor beta chains from one sample in a study of shared clonotypes between healthy human individuals. Using immunoSEQ multiplex PCR, the repertoire was profiled, and TCRdb retains in-frame clones only, with some absent. The sample has about 2.4 million clones, around nine tenths seen once. The sample comprised naive CD4+ T cells sorted from blood. Receptors were obtained from a young man in good health. The CDR3 runs from the conserved cysteine through the conserved F or W. Each record gives: J gene, clone size, D gene, V gene, CDR3 DNA, CDR3 protein. D genes are given only for firm matches. Clone size, where shown, is once, few, many, or a class for clones that have expanded.

j_call: TRBJ1-3; clone_size: NA; d_call: NA; v_call: TRBV5-4; cdr3_nt: TGTGCCAGCAGCTCTTCTATGGGGGTCTCTGGAAACACCATATATTTT; cdr3_aa: CASSSSMGVSGNTIYF
j_call: TRBJ1-1; clone_size: NA; d_call: TRBD1; v_call: TRBV10-1; cdr3_nt: TGCGCCAGCACCGAGGGGACAGGCACTGAAGCTTTCTTT; cdr3_aa: CASTEGTGTEAFF
j_call: TRBJ2-1; clone_size: NA; d_call: NA; v_call: TRBV7-9; cdr3_nt: TGTGCCAGCAGCTTAACGGTCGGGTCCTACAATGAGCAGTTCTTC; cdr3_aa: CASSLTVGSYNEQFF
j_call: TRBJ1-2; clone_size: NA; d_call: NA; v_call: TRBV7-2; cdr3_nt: TGTGCCAGCAGCTTGGGTCAGGGGATGACCTATGGCTACACCTTC; cdr3_aa: CASSLGQGMTYGYTF
j_call: TRBJ2-7; clone_size: NA; d_call: NA; v_call: TRBV28; cdr3_nt: TGTGCCAGCAGCTCCCCCGGGGCAGGTACCACCTACGAGCAGTACTTC; cdr3_aa: CASSSPGAGTTYEQYF
j_call: TRBJ1-2; clone_size: NA; d_call: TRBD1; v_call: TRBV9; cdr3_nt: TGTGCCAGCAGCGAAACAGGGGTTCCTAACTATGGCTACACCTTC; cdr3_aa: CASSETGVPNYGYTF
j_call: TRBJ1-2; clone_size: NA; d_call: NA; v_call: TRBV28; cdr3_nt: TGTGCCACCAGGGACACAACCTATGGCTACACCTTC; cdr3_aa: CATRDTTYGYTF
j_call: TRBJ1-1; clone_size: once; d_call: NA; v_call: TRBV11-2; cdr3_nt: TGTGCCAGCAGCCCCAGGGGTCGTGAAGCTTTCTTT; cdr3_aa: CASSPRGREAFF
j_call: TRBJ1-2; clone_size: NA; d_call: NA; v_call: TRBV27; cdr3_nt: TGTGCCAGCAGTTACAAGGGTGCTAACTATGGCTACACCTTC; cdr3_aa: CASSYKGANYGYTF
j_call: TRBJ2-3; clone_size: NA; d_call: TRBD1; v_call: TRBV18; cdr3_nt: TGTGCCAGCTCACCCCGACAGGGGACAGATACGCAGTATTTT; cdr3_aa: CASSPRQGTDTQYF
j_call: TRBJ2-2; clone_size: NA; d_call: NA; v_call: TRBV7-2; cdr3_nt: TGTGCCAGCAGCCCCCCACCCACCACCGGGGAGCTGTTTTTT; cdr3_aa: CASSPPPTTGELFF
j_call: TRBJ2-7; clone_size: NA; d_call: TRBD1; v_call: TRBV5-1; cdr3_nt: TGCGCCAGCAGACCTACTCCGGGACAGGGGGCGAGAGAGCAGTACTTC; cdr3_aa: CASRPTPGQGAREQYF
j_call: TRBJ2-1; clone_size: NA; d_call: NA; v_call: TRBV28; cdr3_nt: TGTGCCAGCAGTTGGGGGCTCGGCTCCTACAATGAGCAGTTCTTC; cdr3_aa: CASSWGLGSYNEQFF
j_call: TRBJ2-3; clone_size: NA; d_call: NA; v_call: TRBV9; cdr3_nt: TGTGCCAGCAGCGGCGGATTATGGGGTGGCACAGATACGCAGTATTTT; cdr3_aa: CASSGGLWGGTDTQYF
j_call: TRBJ1-1; clone_size: NA; d_call: NA; v_call: TRBV5-1; cdr3_nt: TGCGCCAGCAGCAGGGTCTCGAACACTGAAGCTTTCTTT; cdr3_aa: CASSRVSNTEAFF
j_call: TRBJ2-1; clone_size: NA; d_call: NA; v_call: TRBV2; cdr3_nt: TGTGCCAGCATTTCGCAACGAAGTTACAATGAGCAGTTCTTC; cdr3_aa: CASISQRSYNEQFF
j_call: TRBJ2-5; clone_size: NA; d_call: TRBD2; v_call: TRBV5-8; cdr3_nt: TGTGCCAGCAGCTTTGCAGCCGGGGGGGAGACCCAGTACTTC; cdr3_aa: CASSFAAGGETQYF
j_call: TRBJ2-5; clone_size: NA; d_call: TRBD2; v_call: TRBV30; cdr3_nt: TGTGCCTGGAGTGATACTAGCGGGGGGGCCAGGCTCGGGGAGACCCAGTACTTC; cdr3_aa: CAWSDTSGGARLGETQYF
j_call: TRBJ1-4; clone_size: NA; d_call: NA; v_call: TRBV28; cdr3_nt: TGTGCCAGCAGATCAGAAAGGGGTGTGACGGGTGAAAAACTGTTTTTT; cdr3_aa: CASRSERGVTGEKLFF
j_call: TRBJ2-2; clone_size: NA; d_call: NA; v_call: TRBV18; cdr3_nt: TGTGCCAGCTCACCACGCCTACAGGGAGGTCGGACCGGGGAGCTGTTTTTT; cdr3_aa: CASSPRLQGGRTGELFF
j_call: TRBJ2-7; clone_size: once; d_call: NA; v_call: TRBV7-2; cdr3_nt: TGTGCCAGCAGCGCAGGACAGAGCTACGAGCAGTACTTC; cdr3_aa: CASSAGQSYEQYF
j_call: TRBJ1-2; clone_size: NA; d_call: NA; v_call: TRBV4-1; cdr3_nt: TGCGCCAGCAGCCAAGTTTATAATCCCGTTAACTATGGCTACACCTTC; cdr3_aa: CASSQVYNPVNYGYTF
j_call: TRBJ2-5; clone_size: NA; d_call: NA; v_call: TRBV9; cdr3_nt: TGTGCCAGCAGCGCGGGGCTAGCGAAGTCTCAAGAGACCCAGTACTTC; cdr3_aa: CASSAGLAKSQETQYF
j_call: TRBJ1-1; clone_size: NA; d_call: NA; v_call: TRBV4-1; cdr3_nt: TGCGCCAGCAGCCAAGTTGCGGGGGTGAGCACTGAAGCTTTCTTT; cdr3_aa: CASSQVAGVSTEAFF
j_call: TRBJ2-7; clone_size: NA; d_call: NA; v_call: TRBV18; cdr3_nt: TGTGCCAGCTCACAACAGGGTTACGAGCAGTACTTC; cdr3_aa: CASSQQGYEQYF
j_call: TRBJ1-2; clone_size: NA; d_call: NA; v_call: TRBV29-1; cdr3_nt: TGCAGCTGTCTCGGACTCTTGGATTATGGCTACACCTTC; cdr3_aa: CSCLGLLDYGYTF
j_call: TRBJ2-3; clone_size: NA; d_call: NA; v_call: TRBV7-2; cdr3_nt: TGTGCCAGCAGCTTAGCGCGGGGGCCCACAGATACGCAGTATTTT; cdr3_aa: CASSLARGPTDTQYF
j_call: TRBJ1-2; clone_size: NA; d_call: NA; v_call: TRBV5-4; cdr3_nt: TGTGCCAGCAGCTTGGGTGCGGGATATGGCTACACCTTC; cdr3_aa: CASSLGAGYGYTF
j_call: TRBJ2-1; clone_size: once; d_call: NA; v_call: TRBV29-1; cdr3_nt: TGCAGCGTGGTCGAGAGCTCCTACAATGAGCAGTTCTTC; cdr3_aa: CSVVESSYNEQFF
j_call: TRBJ2-5; clone_size: NA; d_call: TRBD2; v_call: TRBV6-5; cdr3_nt: TGTGCCACCGGGAGGGAGACCCAGTACTTC; cdr3_aa: CATGRETQYF
j_call: TRBJ2-7; clone_size: NA; d_call: TRBD2; v_call: TRBV10-2; cdr3_nt: TGCGCCAGCAGTGAGTCGACGGAGCGGGAGATACACGAGCAGTACTTC; cdr3_aa: CASSESTEREIHEQYF
j_call: TRBJ2-1; clone_size: NA; d_call: NA; v_call: TRBV9; cdr3_nt: TGTGCCAGCAGCGCCCGAACCACCAATGAGCAGTTCTTC; cdr3_aa: CASSARTTNEQFF
j_call: TRBJ1-2; clone_size: NA; d_call: TRBD1; v_call: TRBV5-1; cdr3_nt: TGCGCCAGCAGCGCCGGGACAGGAGGCCACTATGGCTACACCTTC; cdr3_aa: CASSAGTGGHYGYTF
j_call: TRBJ1-1; clone_size: NA; d_call: NA; v_call: TRBV11-2; cdr3_nt: TGTGCCAGCAGCTTAGATCATTTAGTCAGGGGCAGGGACACTGAAGCTTTCTTT; cdr3_aa: CASSLDHLVRGRDTEAFF
j_call: TRBJ1-1; clone_size: NA; d_call: TRBD1; v_call: TRBV19; cdr3_nt: TGTGCCAGTAGGACGACGGGACAGGGGGCAAGTACTGAAGCTTTCTTT; cdr3_aa: CASRTTGQGASTEAFF
j_call: TRBJ2-5; clone_size: once; d_call: TRBD1; v_call: TRBV5-1; cdr3_nt: TGCGCCAGCAGCTTGTACGGCAGGGGGCTAAACCAAGAGACCCAGTACTTC; cdr3_aa: CASSLYGRGLNQETQYF